These 22 T cell receptor beta chains originate from one sample sequenced in a study of blood T cell repertoires in COVID-19. Assay: immunoSEQ multiplex PCR; the TCRdb copy retains only in-frame clones and omits some. The sample includes about 59,000 clones, 79% of them seen just once. What was sequenced was peripheral blood. These TCRs come from a man between 60 and 75 years old with acute or convalescent COVID-19.

The J gene is TRBJ2-6, the V gene TRBV7-9; 7 nucleotides match TRBD1. The CDR3 sequence is 18 residues long. After removal of 5 bases from V and 1 base from J, the junction contained 11 bases not matched to a gene. The germline V gene encodes CDR1 SEHNR and CDR2 FQNEAQ (reference sequence). As DNA, the CDR3 is TGTGCCAGCAGCGCCAACAGGGGAAGGGGTTCTGGGGCCAACGTCCTGACTTTC. This codes for CASSANRGRGSGANVLTF.

The CDR3 spells CASSLDGYNEQFF. In nucleotides, the CDR3 is TGTGCCAGCAGCTTGGACGGCTACAATGAGCAGTTCTTC. The chain carries TRBV5-4 and TRBJ2-1, with D uncertain. Germline values: CDR1 SGHNT, CDR2 YYREEE (reference sequence). Trimming stripped 0 bases from V and 3 bases from J, with 4 bases between. The CDR3 contains 13 residues.

CDR3 sequence (DNA): TGTGCCAGCAGTTCTTACAGGGGAGACCTGGGGGAGCAGTACTTC. Its translation: CASSSYRGDLGEQYF. The chain links TRBV27 to TRBJ2-7; 7 bases fit TRBD1. The ends lost 4 bases at V and 7 bases at J; junction bases unmatched: 13. Looked up from germline, CDR1 is MNHEY and CDR2 is SMNVEV (reference sequence). CDR3 size: 15 residues.

J is TRBJ1-4 and V is TRBV6-5, with D possibly matching TRBD1 (6 bases). Germline V gene lookup returns CDR1 MNHEY and CDR2 SVGAGI. The CDR3 totals 13 residues. V was cut by 10 bases and J by 7 bases, with 16 bases left in between. The DNA for the CDR3 is TGTGCCACCTTAAGGGGGGGTAGTGAAAAACTGTTTTTT. Translating it yields CATLRGGSEKLFF.

The chain employs TRBV24-1 and TRBJ1-2, with D possibly matching TRBD1 (5 bases). The CDR3 length is 14 residues. V was trimmed by 3 bases and J by 8 bases, leaving 15 bases between them. The germline gives CDR1 KGHDR, CDR2 SFDVKD. CDR3 amino acids: CATSDKGSAQGYTF. CDR3 bases: TGTGCCACCAGTGATAAGGGGTCGGCGCAGGGCTACACCTTC.

The chain uses TRBV7-2 and TRBJ1-6; possible D gene TRBD1, 5 bases. V was shortened by 1 base and J by 7 bases, with 11 bases between the two germline ends. CDR1 SGHTA and CDR2 FQGNSA come from the germline V gene. CDR3 length equals 15 residues. For the CDR3, the DNA is TGTGCCAGCAGCTTAGTGCAGGGTGCGAATTCACCCCTCCACTTT. The encoded protein is CASSLVQGANSPLHF.

The rearrangement links TRBV28 to TRBJ1-4; 7 bases match TRBD1. The CDR3 sequence is 12 residues long. V was clipped by 8 bases and J by 10 bases; unmatched bases: 7. In germline, CDR1 is MDHEN, CDR2 SYDVKM. DNA for the CDR3: TGTGCCAGCGCCGACAGGGAGGCAAAACTGTTTTTT. It translates to CASADREAKLFF.

This clone has a handful of counts. This rearrangement joins TRBV19 to TRBJ2-5; tentatively, D is TRBD2 (5 bases). Germline lookup yields CDR1 LNHDA and CDR2 SQIVND (reference sequence). This CDR3 has 16 residues. Trimming took 3 bases from V and 7 from J, leaving 21 bases between them. This CDR3 reads CASSIIATTRVGTQYF. Here the CDR3 DNA reads TGTGCCAGTAGTATTATCGCCACCACTAGAGTCGGGACCCAGTACTTC.

There are a few counts of this clone. The CDR3 sequence: CASSWARGTNTGELFF. The CDR3 DNA sequence: TGTGCCAGCAGTTGGGCCAGGGGAACGAACACCGGGGAGCTGTTTTTT. The chain is built from TRBV2 and TRBJ2-2; maybe TRBD1 (6 bases). CDR1 SNHLY and CDR2 FYNNEI come from the germline V gene. The CDR3 has 16 residues. Trimming took 5 bases from V and 0 from J, leaving 13 bases between them.

The chain links TRBV5-4 to TRBJ2-1; D is possibly TRBD2 (6 bases). The CDR3 spans 15 residues. V lost 4 bases and J 0 bases, leaving 11 bases between the germline ends. Germline V lookup: CDR1 SGHNT, CDR2 YYREEE (reference sequence). CDR3: CASSMDYSSYNEQFF. The CDR3 DNA follows: TGTGCCAGCAGCATGGACTATTCCTCCTACAATGAGCAGTTCTTC.

The chain joins TRBV27 to TRBJ1-2; no reliable D call. The CDR3 has 14 amino acids. The V and J ends lost 0 bases and 4 bases respectively, with 9 bases between them. From germline, CDR1 is MNHEY and CDR2 SMNVEV (reference sequence). CDR3 bases: TGTGCCAGCAGTTTATCCGGCCAGGTCTATGGCTACACCTTC. Translating it yields CASSLSGQVYGYTF.

This clone was found many times. This sequence joins TRBV7-9 and TRBJ1-2; no clear D gene. Trimming stripped 4 bases from V and 8 bases from J, with 14 bases between. CDR1 and CDR2 (germline): SEHNR, FQNEAQ (reference sequence). The CDR3 runs to 13 residues. The CDR3, as DNA: TGTGCCAGCAGCTCAGAACCCGGGAGCGGCTACACCTTC. This translates into CASSSEPGSGYTF.

This chain connects TRBV19 to TRBJ1-5; D might be TRBD1 (5 bases). CDR3 length: 14 amino acids. With 2 bases removed from V and 5 bases from J, the gap between germline ends came to 10 bases. Per the germline V gene, CDR1 is LNHDA and CDR2 is SQIVND (reference sequence). The CDR3 sequence is CASSIRAGYQPQHF. The CDR3 nucleotides are TGTGCCAGTAGTATAAGGGCAGGGTATCAGCCCCAGCATTTT.

The rearrangement links TRBV24-1 to TRBJ2-1; D gene ambiguous. Trimming took off 2 bases at V and 10 bases at J, with 11 bases between the two ends. The CDR3 is 13 residues long. The germline gives CDR1 KGHDR, CDR2 SFDVKD. The DNA for the CDR3 is TGTGCCACCAGTGATTCCATCTACGGGGAGCAGTTCTTC. It encodes CATSDSIYGEQFF.

The J gene is TRBJ1-2, the V gene TRBV5-5, with TRBD1 matching over 9 bases. Germline CDR1 SGHKS, CDR2 YYEKEE (reference sequence). Trimming took 0 bases from V and 2 from J; bases not matched to a gene: 11. CDR3 length equals 18 residues. The CDR3 is CASSLALGQGGRNYGYTF. DNA of the CDR3: TGTGCCAGCAGCTTGGCCCTGGGACAGGGCGGGAGAAACTATGGCTACACCTTC. Full variable domain (missing parts from reference TRBV5-5 and TRBJ1-2): DAGVTQSPTHLIKTRGQQVTLRCSPISGHKSVSWYQQVLGQGPQFIFQYYEKEERGRGNFPDRFSARQFPNYSSELNVNALLLGDSALYLCASSLALGQGGRNYGYTFGSGTRLTVV.

The V and J genes are TRBV6-5 and TRBJ1-2; no clear D gene. The CDR3 loop spans 15 amino acids. With 1 base removed from V and 5 bases from J, the gap between germline ends came to 14 bases. Germline V gives CDR1 MNHEY, CDR2 SVGAGI. CDR3 region: CASSYWESQTYGYTF. The DNA for the CDR3 is TGTGCCAGCAGTTACTGGGAGTCCCAGACTTATGGCTACACCTTC.

The chain has TRBV4-1 and TRBJ1-2; D is ambiguous. With 0 bases removed from V and 4 bases from J, the gap between germline ends came to 12 bases. This CDR3 has 15 amino acids. Germline V CDR1 and CDR2: MGHRA, YSYEKL. The CDR3 nucleotides read TGCGCCAGCAGCCAAGATCAGGCCAGATCCTATGGCTACACCTTC. It translates to CASSQDQARSYGYTF.

This clone was seen only a few times. J is TRBJ1-4 and V is TRBV29-1; weak D call: TRBD1 (5 bases). The germline CDR1 and CDR2 sequences are SQVTM and ANQGSEA. CDR3 size: 13 residues. V lost 5 bases to trimming and J lost 6 bases, with 13 bases between them. CDR3 in amino acids: CSVSGPKDEKLFF. The DNA of the CDR3 is TGCAGCGTTTCAGGGCCTAAGGATGAAAAACTGTTTTTT.

The chain has TRBV9 and TRBJ1-2; D unresolved. This CDR3 has 15 residues. V shed 4 bases and J shed 0 bases, with 13 bases lying between them. Germline V gene lookup returns CDR1 SGDLS and CDR2 YYNGEE. The CDR3 coding sequence is TGTGCCAGCAGCCCCCTAGGCGGAACTAACTATGGCTACACCTTC. Translation: CASSPLGGTNYGYTF.

This sequence joins TRBV6-1 and TRBJ2-7; possible D gene TRBD2, 5 bases. The CDR3 covers 14 residues. Between the trimmed V and J ends, which lost 2 bases and 2 bases, there was a span of 10 bases. Germline V gene sequence: CDR1 MNHNS, CDR2 SASEGT. For the CDR3, the DNA is TGTGCCAGCAGTGAACAGGAAGCGGCCTACGAGCAGTACTTC. It encodes CASSEQEAAYEQYF.

The rearrangement links TRBV6-5 to TRBJ1-5; D possibly corresponds to TRBD1 (6 bases). Germline V gene data show CDR1 as MNHEY and CDR2 as SVGAGI. V dropped 6 bases and J dropped 3 bases, with 9 bases sitting between them. The CDR3 runs to 13 residues. The CDR3 coding sequence is TGTGCCAGCAGGGGACACATCAATCAGCCCCAGCATTTT. It translates to CASRGHINQPQHF.

The V gene is TRBV7-9, the J gene TRBJ1-6, with 8 bases identical to TRBD1. CDR3 size: 18 residues. Germline lookup yields CDR1 SEHNR and CDR2 FQNEAQ (reference sequence). V lost 5 bases to trimming and J lost 3 bases; unmatched junction nucleotides: 12. Here the CDR3 reads CASSPGQGGAYYNSPLHF. The CDR3 DNA sequence: TGTGCCAGCAGCCCAGGACAGGGAGGCGCATACTATAATTCACCCCTCCACTTT.